Each of the 25 T cell receptor beta chains below was sequenced from the same sample in a study of T cell repertoires in cytomegalovirus infection. TCRdb reprocessed the reads with MiXCR, giving one entry per CDR3 protein. This sample has approximately 630,000 distinct CDR3 sequences, with roughly a quarter found just once. The specimen was CD8+ T cells from PBMCs. These receptors came from a human donor in good health (CMV status not recorded). Some clones in this sample may be carry-over from other donors' samples.

This sequence joins TRBV6-1 and TRBJ2-7; possible D gene TRBD1, 5 bases. The germline V gene has CDR1 MNHNS and CDR2 SASEGT. CDR3 size: 13 residues. Trimming pared 0 bases from V and 4 bases from J, leaving 7 bases between. CDR3 nucleotide sequence: TGTGCCAGCAGTGAAGCGGACAAATACGAGCAGTACGTC. Translation: CASSEADKYEQYV.

This clonotype was recorded many times. The chain is built from TRBV6-2 or TRBV6-3 and TRBJ2-7, with no clear D. V was shortened by 4 bases and J by 2 bases, with 6 bases between the two germline ends. CDR3 length equals 12 residues. Germline V gene lookup returns CDR1 MNHEY and CDR2 SVGEGT. The CDR3 protein is CASSFSPYEQYV. CDR3 sequence (DNA): TGTGCCAGCAGTTTCTCCCCCTACGAGCAGTACGTC.

The CDR3 here is CASSQNIVAWNEQFF. CDR3 DNA: TGTGCCAGCAGCCAAAATATCGTAGCTTGGAATGAGCAGTTCTTC. The chain links TRBV14 to TRBJ2-1; no clear D. V shed 2 bases and J shed 7 bases, with 15 bases lying between them. Germline V gives CDR1 SGHDN, CDR2 FVKESK. The CDR3 totals 15 residues.

This clonotype was seen a handful of times. This chain links TRBV7-9 with TRBJ2-1; TRBD2 matches at 8 bases. Germline-derived CDR1 and CDR2 are SEHNR and FQNEAQ (reference sequence). This CDR3 is built from 19 residues. The V and J ends lost 5 bases and 6 bases, in that order; junction bases with no gene match: 21. The CDR3 loop reads CASSERIGSERGPRNEQFF. DNA for the CDR3: TGTGCCAGCAGCGAACGAATAGGGAGCGAGCGGGGGCCCCGCAATGAGCAGTTCTTC.

This clonotype appeared many times. The CDR3 nucleotides read TGTGCCAGCAGCTTAGTGTACAGGATGAACACCGGGGAGCTGTTTTTT. Translated: CASSLVYRMNTGELFF. The rearrangement uses TRBV7-6 and TRBJ2-2, with a weak D call TRBD1 (5 bases). This CDR3 is 16 amino acids long. V shed 1 base and J shed 1 base, with 10 bases lying between them. The germline gives CDR1 SGHVS, CDR2 FNYEAQ.

The gene calls are TRBV29-1 and TRBJ1-3, with no clear D. Trimming left V 0 bases short and J 4 bases short, with 10 bases between. Germline V gene sequence: CDR1 SQVTM, CDR2 ANQGSEA. The CDR3 loop spans 14 amino acids. In DNA form, the CDR3 reads TGCAGCGTTGAAGATGAGAGGGAGGGAAACACCATATATTTT. Protein: CSVEDEREGNTIYF.

In this sample, this clonotype turned up many times. The chain couples TRBV7-6 to TRBJ1-2; perhaps TRBD1 as D (6 bases). The CDR3 sequence is 14 residues long. The germline CDR1 and CDR2 sequences are SGHVS and FNYEAQ. Trimming pared 5 bases from V and 4 bases from J, leaving 14 bases between. The CDR3 sequence: CASSRTVGLYGYTF. In DNA, the CDR3 is TGTGCCAGCAGCCGGACAGTGGGCCTCTATGGCTACACCTTC.

The chain links TRBV6-2 or TRBV6-3 to TRBJ2-1; D is unresolved. Deletions cut 4 bases from V and 0 bases from J, with 16 bases between. Germline CDR1 MNHEY, CDR2 SVGEGT. The CDR3 has 17 residues. The CDR3 spells CASSFVALAISYNEQFF. Written as DNA, the CDR3 is TGTGCCAGCAGTTTCGTCGCTTTGGCTATCTCCTACAATGAGCAGTTCTTC.

This clonotype showed up many times. The gene calls are TRBV4-1 and TRBJ2-2; 7 bases line up with TRBD1. Germline assignment: CDR1 MGHRA and CDR2 YSYEKL. CDR3 length: 13 amino acids. After removal of 6 bases from V and 5 bases from J, the junction contained 3 bases not matched to a gene. The CDR3 coding sequence is TGCGCCAGCAGACTACAGGGGACCGGGGAGCTGTTTTTT. Protein sequence: CASRLQGTGELFF.

This clonotype was seen a few times. The chain uses TRBV10-3 and TRBJ2-3; 11 bases fit TRBD2. The CDR3 covers 20 residues. Looked up from germline, CDR1 is ENHRY and CDR2 is SYGVKD. V shed 4 bases and J 5 bases; nucleotides not matched to a gene: 20. The chain's CDR3 is CAISVFIGTSGVCHRDTQYF. The CDR3 DNA is TGTGCCATCAGTGTGTTTATCGGGACTAGCGGCGTTTGCCACAGAGATACGCAGTATTTT.

The rearrangement uses TRBV6-2 or TRBV6-3 and TRBJ1-1, with 7 bases matching TRBD1. The CDR3 covers 14 residues. Germline V gives CDR1 MNHEY, CDR2 SVGEGT. The junction had 7 bases not matched to a gene; V was cut back by 4 bases and J by 5 bases. CDR3 protein: CASSLRGRQTEAFF. The CDR3 nucleotides are TGTGCCAGCAGTTTAAGGGGGCGACAGACTGAAGCTTTCTTT.

Points on this clonotype: Given a much more abundant clone one base away, this may be a read error. The rearrangement joins TRBV6-2 or TRBV6-3 to TRBJ2-7; D possibly corresponds to TRBD2 (6 bases). The CDR3 spans 13 residues. Germline loops: CDR1 MNHEY, CDR2 SVGEGT. The chain's CDR3 is CVSSLGLRVEQYF. The CDR3, as DNA: TGTGTCAGCAGCCTGGGACTCCGGGTCGAGCAGTACTTC.

The J gene is TRBJ1-2, the V gene TRBV20-1, with unresolved D. Germline values: CDR1 DFQATT, CDR2 SNEGSKA (reference sequence). This CDR3 contains 16 residues. Deletions cut 3 bases from V and 3 bases from J, with 20 bases between. In DNA form, the CDR3 reads TGCAGTGCTAGTAGCTTAAAATCATCTTGGGACTATGGCTACACCTTC. Translated, it gives CSASSLKSSWDYGYTF.

This clonotype was seen only a few times. The CDR3 is CASSQGVAPQETQYF. CDR3 nucleotides: TGCGCCAGCAGCCAAGGAGTGGCGCCCCAAGAGACCCAGTACTTC. V usage is TRBV4-3 and J usage is TRBJ2-5; no definite D call. V lost 1 base, J lost 1 base, and 10 bases lay in between. The germline V gene has CDR1 LGHNA and CDR2 YSLEER. The CDR3 extends over 15 amino acids.

Many counts were recorded for this clonotype. In DNA form, the CDR3 reads TGTGCCAGCAGCTTTACCGGGTCCAGCACAGATACGCAGTATTTT. This gives the protein CASSFTGSSTDTQYF. The chain links TRBV7-6 to TRBJ2-3, with no clear D. V was trimmed by 3 bases and J by 0 bases, leaving 10 bases between them. Germline V gives CDR1 SGHVS, CDR2 FNYEAQ. This CDR3 contains 15 residues.

About this clonotype: A junction end diverges from the germline sequence, so it may reflect a read error. The rearrangement joins TRBV10-3 to TRBJ2-1, with D perhaps matching TRBD2 (5 bases). CDR3 size: 17 residues. Germline values: CDR1 ENHRY, CDR2 SYGVKD. CDR3 coding DNA: TGTGCCACCAGTGAATCGGGGATTAAGAGCTCCTACAATGAGCAGTTCTTC. Translating it yields CATSESGIKSSYNEQFF.

This clonotype showed up many times. The V gene is TRBV7-6, the J gene TRBJ2-5; 13 bases match TRBD2. This CDR3 spans 17 amino acids. V gave up 4 bases and J gave up 3 bases; unmatched junction bases: 8. Looked up from germline, CDR1 is SGHVS and CDR2 is FNYEAQ. CDR3 bases: TGTGCCAGCAGCTCCATCGTTGGACTAGCGGGGGAAGAGACCCAGTACTTC. Its translation: CASSSIVGLAGEETQYF.

Turning to this clonotype: This may be a read error: a much more frequent sequence differs by one nucleotide. In DNA, the CDR3 is TGTGCCAGCAGCTTAGACTCTTCCCTCGAGCAGTACTTC. It yields the protein CASSLDSSLEQYF. This sequence joins TRBV7-8 and TRBJ2-7; no definite D call. The ends were cut back, 1 base at V and 6 bases at J, with 10 bases in the middle. Germline V gene sequence: CDR1 SGHVS, CDR2 FQNEAQ. This CDR3 is built from 13 residues.

This clonotype has only a few counts. The chain carries TRBV4-1 and TRBJ2-1; 11 bases are shared with TRBD2. The junction had 6 bases not matched to a gene; V was cut back by 0 bases and J by 8 bases. Germline CDR1 is MGHRA and CDR2 is YSYEKL. The CDR3 covers 16 residues. The CDR3 DNA sequence: TGCGCCAGCAGCCAAGATCCCCTAGCGGGGGGTTATGAGCAGTTCTTC. Translation: CASSQDPLAGGYEQFF.

The J gene is TRBJ2-3, the V gene TRBV20-1; 9 nucleotides align to TRBD2. V lost 6 bases and J lost 6; bases outside the gene matches: 13. Germline lookup yields CDR1 DFQATT and CDR2 SNEGSKA (reference sequence). The CDR3 consists of 15 residues. This CDR3 is CSARERGASRDTQYF. CDR3 sequence (DNA): TGCAGTGCCCGAGAGCGGGGGGCCAGTCGGGATACGCAGTATTTT.

The DNA for the CDR3 is TGTGCCAGCAGCAAAGGGGCGGGGAACACTGAAGCTTTCTTT. This translates into CASSKGAGNTEAFF. The chain uses TRBV13 and TRBJ1-1, with D perhaps matching TRBD1 (5 bases). The length of the CDR3 is 14 residues. Trimming pared 5 bases from V and 1 base from J, leaving 11 bases between. CDR1 PRHDT and CDR2 FYEKMQ come from the germline V gene (reference sequence).

In the case of this clonotype: Being one base from a much bigger clone, this may be a read error. The V and J genes are TRBV7-6 and TRBJ2-5; D is perhaps TRBD2 (5 bases). The CDR3 has 19 residues. Germline CDR1 is SGHVS and CDR2 is FNYEAQ. Between the trimmed V and J ends, which lost 4 bases and 7 bases, there was a span of 31 bases. The CDR3 spells CASSSTSTENGVSERTQYF. CDR3 DNA sequence: TGTGCCAGCAGCTCTACAAGTACCGAGAACGGGGTGTCGGAAAGGACCCAGTACTTC.

The table lists this clonotype with many counts. The chain couples TRBV7-2 to TRBJ2-1, with no clear D. CDR1 is SGHTA and CDR2 is FQGNSA in the germline V gene. This CDR3 is built from 16 residues. V was pared by 6 bases and J by 0 bases, with 15 bases between. The CDR3: CASRPDYSNSYNEQFF. The CDR3 DNA follows: TGTGCCAGCAGACCTGATTACTCCAACTCCTACAATGAGCAGTTCTTC. The full variable domain, completed using reference TRBV7-2 and TRBJ2-1, is GAGVSQSPSNKVTEKGKDVELRCDPISGHTALYWYRQSLGQGLEFLIYFQGNSAPDKSGLPSDRFSAERTGGSVSTLTIQRTQQEDSAVYLCASRPDYSNSYNEQFFGPGTRLTVL.

This clonotype was counted ten times or more. The V and J genes are TRBV28 and TRBJ2-1; D gene uncertain. Germline lookup yields CDR1 MDHEN and CDR2 SYDVKM. The CDR3 totals 15 residues. The ends were cut back, 3 bases at V and 8 bases at J, with 17 bases in the middle. DNA for the CDR3: TGTGCCAGCAGTTTTGAGGTACTCGGTCTCGATGAGCAGTTCTTC. Amino acid sequence: CASSFEVLGLDEQFF.

The gene calls are TRBV7-9 and TRBJ2-1, with D tentatively TRBD2 (7 bases). The V and J ends lost 5 bases and 7 bases respectively, with 12 bases between them. Germline V gene data show CDR1 as SEHNR and CDR2 as FQNEAQ (reference sequence). This CDR3 contains 13 residues. CDR3 in amino acids: CASSPEGGNEQFF. In DNA, the CDR3 is TGTGCCAGCAGCCCTGAGGGGGGGAATGAGCAGTTCTTC. The full variable domain, in which reference TRBV7-9 and TRBJ2-1 provide the parts outside the CDR3, is DTGVSQNPRHKITKRGQNVTFRCDPISEHNRLYWYRQTLGQGPEFLTYFQNEAQLEKSRLLSDRFSAERPKGSFSTLEIQRTEQGDSAMYLCASSPEGGNEQFFGPGTRLTVL.